The rows below give T cell receptor beta chains drawn from one sample of a study of blood T cell repertoires in COVID-19. Using immunoSEQ multiplex PCR, the repertoire was profiled, and TCRdb retains in-frame clones only, with some absent. This sample carries 100,000 to 150,000 clones, approximately 83% of them seen once, and the ten largest clones take roughly 10%. Sequences were obtained from peripheral blood. These TCRs come from a man in his 60s with acute or convalescent COVID-19. Both conserved end residues are part of each CDR3. D genes are given only for firm matches. Clone size is stated in some rows and not others, as once, few, many or a class when expanded.

TRBV5-1	TRBJ2-3	NA	many	TGCGCCAGCAGCTTGGCCGGGGATACGCAGTATTTT	CASSLAGDTQYF
TRBV19	TRBJ1-1	TRBD1	NA	TGTGCCAGTAGTCAACAGGGGGCGCGGACTGAAGCTTTCTTT	CASSQQGARTEAFF
TRBV5-8	TRBJ2-7	NA	NA	TGTGCCAGCAGCTTGGGCGGTGGGGGGTCAGACTACGAGCAGTACTTC	CASSLGGGGSDYEQYF
TRBV2	TRBJ2-1	NA	NA	TGTGCCAGCAGCCGATACCCTAACAATGAGCAGTTCTTC	CASSRYPNNEQFF
TRBV30	TRBJ1-2	TRBD1	NA	TGTGCCTGGAGTGTACGAAATGACAGGGTGGACGGCTACACCTTC	CAWSVRNDRVDGYTF
TRBV28	TRBJ2-1	TRBD2	once	TGTGCCAGCAGTTCACAGGCGGGAGGGAGCTATGAGCAGTTCTTC	CASSSQAGGSYEQFF
TRBV30	TRBJ2-7	NA	NA	TGTGCCTGGAGTGGTATCGGACTACTGGGGATCTACGAGCAGTACTTC	CAWSGIGLLGIYEQYF
TRBV19	TRBJ2-2	NA	NA	TGTGCCAGTAGTACGGCAGGGGGGACCGGGGAGCTGTTTTTT	CASSTAGGTGELFF
TRBV9	TRBJ2-7	NA	NA	TGTGCCAGCAGCGTAGGCGGGGCGAGCAGCTACGAGCAGTACTTC	CASSVGGASSYEQYF
TRBV5-5	TRBJ1-1	NA	NA	TGTGCCAGCAGCCAATCCGGGATCCCTGAAGCTTTCTTT	CASSQSGIPEAFF
TRBV7-2	TRBJ2-7	TRBD2	NA	TGTGCCAGCAGCTCGAGAAGCGGGAGCTACGAGCAGTACTTC	CASSSRSGSYEQYF
TRBV28	TRBJ2-4	NA	NA	TGTGCCAGCAGTTCGACAGTAGCCAAAAACATTCAGTACTTC	CASSSTVAKNIQYF
TRBV27	TRBJ2-7	NA	NA	TGTGCCAGCAGGCGGTTGAGCTCCTACGAGCAGTACTTC	CASRRLSSYEQYF
TRBV5-1	TRBJ2-7	TRBD2	NA	TGCGCCAGCACCCCCCGGGAGGGGGGCCGCGAGCAGTACTTC	CASTPREGGREQYF
TRBV5-1	TRBJ2-7	TRBD2	NA	TGCGCCAGCAGCTTGGCCATCAGTAGCGGGAGAGGGTCCGACGAGCAGTACTTC	CASSLAISSGRGSDEQYF
TRBV9	TRBJ2-7	NA	NA	TGTGCCAGCAGCCCCGATGCGCTCGCCTACGAGCAGTACTTC	CASSPDALAYEQYF
TRBV13	TRBJ1-1	NA	NA	TGTGCCAGCAGCTTAGTGCGGGGAATCACTGAAGCTTTCTTT	CASSLVRGITEAFF
TRBV27	TRBJ2-1	TRBD1	NA	TGTGCCAGCAGTTTTTACAGGGGAGATGAGCAGTTCTTC	CASSFYRGDEQFF
TRBV30	TRBJ1-4	NA	NA	TGTGCCTGGAGTGAAGACAGATATAATGAAAAACTGTTTTTT	CAWSEDRYNEKLFF
TRBV28	TRBJ2-1	NA	NA	TGTGCCAGCATCAGGGGGGCATTCCCCGACTACAATGAGCAGTTCTTC	CASIRGAFPDYNEQFF
TRBV29-1	TRBJ2-3	TRBD2	NA	TGCAGCGTTGGTCGTGTAGCGGGAGGGGGAGATACGCAGTATTTT	CSVGRVAGGGDTQYF
TRBV7-8	TRBJ1-2	TRBD1	NA	TGTGCCAGCAGCTCCCCGAGGACAGGGGGCCTCTATGGCTACACCTTC	CASSSPRTGGLYGYTF
TRBV29-1	TRBJ1-4	NA	NA	TGCAGCGTTGAAGGAACAGCAACTAATGAAAAACTGTTTTTT	CSVEGTATNEKLFF
TRBV7-7	TRBJ2-2	NA	NA	TGTGCTAGCAGCTTAGGTAGCCGAACCGGGGAGCTGTTTTTT	CASSLGSRTGELFF
TRBV2	TRBJ1-4	TRBD1	NA	TGTGCCAGCAGTGCCACGGGACAGGGAGATGAAAAACTGTTTTTT	CASSATGQGDEKLFF
TRBV6-1	TRBJ1-2	TRBD1	NA	TGTGCCAGCAGTGAAGGGGGGGACAGGGTTGACGGCTACACCTTC	CASSEGGDRVDGYTF
TRBV9	TRBJ2-7	NA	NA	TGTGCCAGCAGCCCAGCCCCCGGGGGCTACGAGCAGTACTTC	CASSPAPGGYEQYF
TRBV6-5	TRBJ1-2	NA	few	TGTGCCAGCAGTTACTCTTGGACAGCGCTACATCATGGCTACACCTTC	CASSYSWTALHHGYTF
TRBV20-1	TRBJ1-1	NA	NA	TGCAGTGCTCGGACAGATGAAGCTTTCTTT	CSARTDEAFF
TRBV5-1	TRBJ1-1	NA	NA	TGCGCCAGCAGCTTGACAGGGCTTCCCCTGAACACTGAAGCTTTCTTT	CASSLTGLPLNTEAFF
TRBV6-5	TRBJ2-7	TRBD1	NA	TGTGCCAGTTGCCACCCCGGGACAGGGCGGTTGTACTTC	CASCHPGTGRLYF
TRBV6-5	TRBJ2-3	NA	once	TGTGCCAGCAGTAGCTGGACTTCTATGGATACGCAGTATTTT	CASSSWTSMDTQYF
TRBV19	TRBJ2-1	TRBD2	NA	TGTGCCAGTAGTTCCGGACTAGCGGGAGGCACTGCTGAGCAGTTCTTC	CASSSGLAGGTAEQFF
TRBV5-1	TRBJ1-1	TRBD1	NA	TGCGCCAGCAGCCTTGGACAGGGGCTAACTGAAGCTTTCTTT	CASSLGQGLTEAFF
TRBV7-9	TRBJ2-1	NA	NA	TGTGCCAGCAGCCAGTCAAACAGAGTCGGTGAGCAGTTCTTC	CASSQSNRVGEQFF
TRBV18	TRBJ2-7	TRBD2	NA	TGTGCCAGCTCACCACTAACTAGCGGGAGACGGGAGCAGTACTTC	CASSPLTSGRREQYF
TRBV29-1	TRBJ2-7	NA	NA	TGCAGCGTATACGGGTTGGAGGGCGAGCAGTACTTC	CSVYGLEGEQYF
TRBV5-6	TRBJ2-1	TRBD2	NA	TGTGCCAGCAGCTTGGGACTAGCGGGGGTCTACAATGAGCAGTTCTTC	CASSLGLAGVYNEQFF
TRBV27	TRBJ2-1	NA	NA	TGTGCCAGCAGTTCACGGGATTCCTACAATGAGCAGTTCTTC	CASSSRDSYNEQFF
TRBV11-2	TRBJ1-2	TRBD1	NA	TGTGCCAGCAGCTCCTTAAGGGGGCGAAACTATGGCTACACCTTC	CASSSLRGRNYGYTF
TRBV24-1	TRBJ2-7	TRBD2	NA	TGTGCCACCAGTGGGGGACTACCGCCCTACGAGCAGTACTTC	CATSGGLPPYEQYF
TRBV6-1	TRBJ1-2	TRBD1	NA	TGTGCCAGCAGTGCCTCTAGATCACAGGGGGCTGGGTATGGCTACACCTTC	CASSASRSQGAGYGYTF
TRBV4-1	TRBJ2-1	TRBD2	NA	TGCGCCAGCCGAAGACTAGCCCGGGGGGGTGAGCAGTTCTTC	CASRRLARGGEQFF
TRBV2	TRBJ2-1	NA	few	TGTGCCAAGGGGGGGTTGGCGAACGATGAGCAGTTCTTC	CAKGGLANDEQFF
TRBV3-1/TRBV3-2	TRBJ2-1	TRBD1	NA	TGTGCCAGCAGCCTGTGGACAGGGGCGAGCTCCTACAATGAGCAGTTCTTC	CASSLWTGASSYNEQFF
TRBV7-3	TRBJ2-3	NA	NA	TGTGCCAGCAGCTTAAGGTCTAGCCCCCACAACACAGATACGCAGTATTTT	CASSLRSSPHNTDTQYF
TRBV28	TRBJ1-2	NA	once	TGTGCCAGCAGTCCTCCCGGTCAGGTTTATGGCTACACCTTC	CASSPPGQVYGYTF
TRBV7-9	TRBJ1-4	NA	NA	TGTGCCAGCAGCTTCAACAGGGTGGACGAAAAACTGTTTTTT	CASSFNRVDEKLFF
TRBV6-5	TRBJ1-1	TRBD1	few	TGTGCCAGCAGGGAGGGACAGGGTGACACTGAAGCTTTCTTT	CASREGQGDTEAFF
TRBV29-1	TRBJ1-1	TRBD1	NA	TGCAGCGTTGTGAGGGACAGCTCGAACACTGAAGCTTTCTTT	CSVVRDSSNTEAFF
TRBV5-1	TRBJ1-4	TRBD1	NA	TGCGCCAGCAGCCCACTGGGGACAGATACTGAAAAACTGTTTTTT	CASSPLGTDTEKLFF
TRBV28	TRBJ1-5	NA	NA	TGTGCCAGCAGTACCCTCAGGGTGGGTGGCAATCAGCCCCAGCATTTT	CASSTLRVGGNQPQHF
TRBV28	TRBJ2-7	NA	NA	TGTGCCAGCAGTTTGCCCAGGCCCTACGAGCAGTACTTC	CASSLPRPYEQYF
TRBV29-1	TRBJ1-2	TRBD1	few	TGCAGCGTCGCCGGGACAGGGACCACCTTCGGCTATGGCTACACCTTC	CSVAGTGTTFGYGYTF
TRBV29-1	TRBJ1-4	TRBD1	NA	TGCAGCGTTAGGGACAGGGGTCCTAATGAAAAACTGTTTTTT	CSVRDRGPNEKLFF
TRBV10-2	TRBJ2-1	NA	NA	TGCGCCAGCAGTGGGGAGGTTCCGGGCCATGAGCAGTTCTTC	CASSGEVPGHEQFF
TRBV6-5	TRBJ2-7	TRBD2	NA	TGTGCCAGCAGTTACGAACCGGGAGGGCCTTACGAGCAGTACTTC	CASSYEPGGPYEQYF
TRBV3-1/TRBV3-2	TRBJ2-4	TRBD2	once	TGTGCCAGCAGCCCCGCGGGACTAGCTGTTTCGAACATTCAGTACTTC	CASSPAGLAVSNIQYF
TRBV5-1	TRBJ2-7	NA	NA	TGCGCCAGCAGCTTTGGGGGAGGTCTATCCGAGCAGTACTTC	CASSFGGGLSEQYF